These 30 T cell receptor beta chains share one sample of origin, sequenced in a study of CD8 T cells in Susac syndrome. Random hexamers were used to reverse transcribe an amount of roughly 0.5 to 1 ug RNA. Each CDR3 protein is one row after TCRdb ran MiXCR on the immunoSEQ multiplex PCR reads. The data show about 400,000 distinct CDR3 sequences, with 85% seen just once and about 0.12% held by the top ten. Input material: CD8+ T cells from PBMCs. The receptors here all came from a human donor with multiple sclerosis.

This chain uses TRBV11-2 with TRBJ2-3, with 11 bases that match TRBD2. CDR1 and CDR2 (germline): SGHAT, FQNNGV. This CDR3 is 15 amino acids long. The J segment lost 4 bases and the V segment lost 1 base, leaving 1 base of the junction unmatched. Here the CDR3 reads CASSLVGLAADTQYF. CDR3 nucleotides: TGTGCCAGCAGCTTAGTGGGACTAGCGGCAGATACGCAGTATTTT.

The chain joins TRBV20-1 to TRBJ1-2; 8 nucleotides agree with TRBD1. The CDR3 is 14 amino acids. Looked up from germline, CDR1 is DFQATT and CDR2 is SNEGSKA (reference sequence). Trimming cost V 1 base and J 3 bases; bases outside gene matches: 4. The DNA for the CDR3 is TGCAGTGCTAGAGGCTTACAGGGGGACTATGGCTACACCTTC. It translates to CSARGLQGDYGYTF.

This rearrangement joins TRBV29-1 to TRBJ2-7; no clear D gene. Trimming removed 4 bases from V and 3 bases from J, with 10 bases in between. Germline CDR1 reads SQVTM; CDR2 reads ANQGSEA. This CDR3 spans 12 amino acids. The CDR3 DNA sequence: TGCAGCGTTGTGGCCCAGCACTACGAGCAGTACTTC. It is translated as CSVVAQHYEQYF.

CDR3 bases: TGCGCCAGCAGCCAAGATCGCGAGGGTCCCCACACTGAAGCTTTCTTT. Protein product: CASSQDREGPHTEAFF. This chain links TRBV4-1 with TRBJ1-1; D ambiguous. Trimming pared 0 bases from V and 3 bases from J, leaving 14 bases between. This CDR3 has 16 amino acids. Germline V gene lookup returns CDR1 MGHRA and CDR2 YSYEKL.

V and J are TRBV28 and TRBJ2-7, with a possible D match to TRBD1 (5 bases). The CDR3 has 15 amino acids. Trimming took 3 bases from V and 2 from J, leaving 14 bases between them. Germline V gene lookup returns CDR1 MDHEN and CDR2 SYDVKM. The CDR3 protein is CASSFLTPGPYEQYF. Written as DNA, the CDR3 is TGTGCCAGCAGTTTTTTAACGCCAGGGCCCTACGAGCAGTACTTC.

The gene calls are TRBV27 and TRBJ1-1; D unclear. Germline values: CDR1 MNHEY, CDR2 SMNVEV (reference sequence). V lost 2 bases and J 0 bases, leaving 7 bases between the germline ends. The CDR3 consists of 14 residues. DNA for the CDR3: TGTGCCAGCAGTTTAAGCCCGCTGAACACTGAAGCTTTCTTT. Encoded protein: CASSLSPLNTEAFF.

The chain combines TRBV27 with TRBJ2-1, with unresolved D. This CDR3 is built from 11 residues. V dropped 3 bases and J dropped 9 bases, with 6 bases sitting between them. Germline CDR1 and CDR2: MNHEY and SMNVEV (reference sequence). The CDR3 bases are TGTGCCAGCAGTTTCATGCGTGAGCAGTTCTTC. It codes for CASSFMREQFF.

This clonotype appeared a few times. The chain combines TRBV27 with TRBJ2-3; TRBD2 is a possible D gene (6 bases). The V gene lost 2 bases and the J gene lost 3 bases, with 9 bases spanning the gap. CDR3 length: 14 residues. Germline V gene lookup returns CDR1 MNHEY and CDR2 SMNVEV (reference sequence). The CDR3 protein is CASSLRLATDTQYF. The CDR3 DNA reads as TGTGCCAGCAGTTTACGGCTAGCGACAGATACGCAGTATTTT.

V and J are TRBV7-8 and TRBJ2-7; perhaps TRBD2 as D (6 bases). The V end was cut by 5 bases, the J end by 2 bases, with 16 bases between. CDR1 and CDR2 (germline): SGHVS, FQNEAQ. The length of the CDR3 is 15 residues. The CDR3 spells CASSPGIGGTYEQYF. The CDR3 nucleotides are TGTGCCAGCAGCCCCGGGATCGGGGGAACCTACGAGCAGTACTTC. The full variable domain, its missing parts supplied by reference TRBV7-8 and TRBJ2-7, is GAGVSQSPRYKVAKRGQDVALRCDPISGHVSLFWYQQALGQGPEFLTYFQNEAQLDKSGLPSDRFFAERPEGSVSTLKIQRTQQEDSAVYLCASSPGIGGTYEQYFGPGTRLTVT.

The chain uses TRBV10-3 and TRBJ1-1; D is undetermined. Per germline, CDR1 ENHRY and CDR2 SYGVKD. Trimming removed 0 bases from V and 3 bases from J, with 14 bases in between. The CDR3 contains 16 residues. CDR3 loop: CAISESERAWDTEAFF. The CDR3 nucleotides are TGTGCCATCAGTGAGTCTGAGAGGGCGTGGGACACTGAAGCTTTCTTT.

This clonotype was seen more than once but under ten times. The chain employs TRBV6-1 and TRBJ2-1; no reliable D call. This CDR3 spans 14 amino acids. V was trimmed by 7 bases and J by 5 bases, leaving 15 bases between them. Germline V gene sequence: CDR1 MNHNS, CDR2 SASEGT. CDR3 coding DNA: TGTGCCAGCACTTCTGTAGGATTAAACAATGAGCAGTTCTTC. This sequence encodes CASTSVGLNNEQFF.

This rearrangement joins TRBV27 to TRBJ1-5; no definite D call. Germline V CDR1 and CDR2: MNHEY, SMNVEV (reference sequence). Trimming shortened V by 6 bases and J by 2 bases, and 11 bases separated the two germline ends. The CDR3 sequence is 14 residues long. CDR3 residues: CASRIVGGNQPQHF. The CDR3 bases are TGTGCCAGCAGAATCGTTGGGGGCAATCAGCCCCAGCATTTT.

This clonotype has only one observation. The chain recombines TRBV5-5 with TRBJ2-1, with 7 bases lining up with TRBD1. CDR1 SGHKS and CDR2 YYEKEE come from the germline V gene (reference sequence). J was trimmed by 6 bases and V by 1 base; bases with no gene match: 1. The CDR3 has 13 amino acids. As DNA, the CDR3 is TGTGCCAGCAGCTTGTACAGGGGCAATGAGCAGTTCTTC. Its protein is CASSLYRGNEQFF.

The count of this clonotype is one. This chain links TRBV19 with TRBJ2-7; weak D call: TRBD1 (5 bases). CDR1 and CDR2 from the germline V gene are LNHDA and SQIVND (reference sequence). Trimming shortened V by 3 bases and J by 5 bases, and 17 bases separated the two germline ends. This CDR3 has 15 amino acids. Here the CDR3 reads CASSIPTGPHNEQYF. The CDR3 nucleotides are TGTGCCAGTAGTATTCCAACAGGACCTCACAACGAGCAGTACTTC.

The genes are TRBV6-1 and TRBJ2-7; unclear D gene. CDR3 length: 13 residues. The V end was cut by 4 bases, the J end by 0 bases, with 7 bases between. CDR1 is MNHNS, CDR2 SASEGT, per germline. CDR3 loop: CASSAYSSYEQYF. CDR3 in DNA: TGTGCCAGCAGTGCATATAGCTCCTACGAGCAGTACTTC.

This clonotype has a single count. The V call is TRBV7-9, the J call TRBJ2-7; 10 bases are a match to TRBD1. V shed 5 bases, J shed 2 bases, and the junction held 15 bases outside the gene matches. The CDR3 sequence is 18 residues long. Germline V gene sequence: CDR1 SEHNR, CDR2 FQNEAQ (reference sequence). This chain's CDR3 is CASSAGTGVAKATYEQYF. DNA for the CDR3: TGTGCCAGCAGCGCCGGGACAGGGGTTGCGAAGGCTACCTACGAGCAGTACTTC.

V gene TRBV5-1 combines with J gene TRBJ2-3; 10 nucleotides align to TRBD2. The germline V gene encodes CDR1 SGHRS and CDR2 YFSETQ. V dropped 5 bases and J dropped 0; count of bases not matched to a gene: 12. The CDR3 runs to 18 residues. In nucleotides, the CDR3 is TGCGCCAGCAGAAATAGCGGGGGGCCCTCTATTAGCACAGATACGCAGTATTTT. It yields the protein CASRNSGGPSISTDTQYF. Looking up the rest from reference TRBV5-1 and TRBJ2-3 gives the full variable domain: KAGVTQTPRYLIKTRGQQVTLSCSPISGHRSVSWYQQTPGQGLQFLFEYFSETQRNKGNFPGRFSGRQFSNSRSEMNVSTLELGDSALYLCASRNSGGPSISTDTQYFGPGTRLTVL.

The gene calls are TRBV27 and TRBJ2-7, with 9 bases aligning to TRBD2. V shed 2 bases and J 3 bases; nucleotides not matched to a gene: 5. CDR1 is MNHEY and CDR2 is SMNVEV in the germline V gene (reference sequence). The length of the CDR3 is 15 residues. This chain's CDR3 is CASSLSSGSLYEQYF. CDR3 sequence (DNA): TGTGCCAGCAGTTTAAGTAGCGGGAGTCTCTACGAGCAGTACTTC.

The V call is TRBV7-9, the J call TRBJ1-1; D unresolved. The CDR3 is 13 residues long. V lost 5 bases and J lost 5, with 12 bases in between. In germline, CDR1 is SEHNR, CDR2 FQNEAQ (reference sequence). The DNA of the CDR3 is TGTGCCAGCAGCCTCCTCCCGGGAACTGAAGCTTTCTTT. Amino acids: CASSLLPGTEAFF.

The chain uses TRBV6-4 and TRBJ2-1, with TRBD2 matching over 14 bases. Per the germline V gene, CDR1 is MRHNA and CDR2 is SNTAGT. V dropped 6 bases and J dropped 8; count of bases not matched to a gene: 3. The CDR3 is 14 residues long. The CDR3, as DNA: TGTGCCAGCAGCCGGACTAGCGGGAGGCATGAGCAGTTCTTC. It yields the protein CASSRTSGRHEQFF.

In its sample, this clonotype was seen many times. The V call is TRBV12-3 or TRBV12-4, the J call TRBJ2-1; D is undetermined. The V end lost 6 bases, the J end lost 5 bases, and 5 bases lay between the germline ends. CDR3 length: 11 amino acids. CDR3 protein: CASSLDNEQFF. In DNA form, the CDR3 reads TGTGCCAGCAGCTTGGACAATGAGCAGTTCTTC.

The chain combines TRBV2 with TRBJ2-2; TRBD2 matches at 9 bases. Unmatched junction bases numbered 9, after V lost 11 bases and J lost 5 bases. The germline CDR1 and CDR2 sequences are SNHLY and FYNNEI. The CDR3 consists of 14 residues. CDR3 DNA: TGTGCCTTGACAAGACTAGCGGATACCGGGGAGCTGTTTTTT. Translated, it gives CALTRLADTGELFF.

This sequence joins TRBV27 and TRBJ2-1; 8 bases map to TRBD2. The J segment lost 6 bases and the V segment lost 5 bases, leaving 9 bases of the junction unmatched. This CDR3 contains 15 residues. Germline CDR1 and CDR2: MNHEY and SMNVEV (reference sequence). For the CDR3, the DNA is TGTGCCAGCAGTCTCCCGGGGGGGGAGAGCAATGAGCAGTTCTTC. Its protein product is CASSLPGGESNEQFF.

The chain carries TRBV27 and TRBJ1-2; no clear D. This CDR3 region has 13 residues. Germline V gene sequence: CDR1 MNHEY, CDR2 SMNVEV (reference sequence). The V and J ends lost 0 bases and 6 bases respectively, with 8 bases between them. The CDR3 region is CASSLSLHDGYTF. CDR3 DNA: TGTGCCAGCAGTTTATCTCTCCATGATGGCTACACCTTC.

This CDR3 reads CASSPERHSYEQYF. CDR3 DNA: TGTGCCAGCTCACCCGAGCGTCACTCCTACGAGCAGTACTTC. This chain connects TRBV18 to TRBJ2-7; D gene unclear. This CDR3 contains 14 residues. Trimming took off 3 bases at V and 0 bases at J, with 9 bases between the two ends. Germline CDR1 reads KGHSH; CDR2 reads LQKENI. Looking up the rest from reference TRBV18 and TRBJ2-7 gives the full variable domain: NAGVMQNPRHLVRRRGQEARLRCSPMKGHSHVYWYRQLPEEGLKFMVYLQKENIIDESGMPKERFSAEFPKEGPSILRIQQVVRGDSAAYFCASSPERHSYEQYFGPGTRLTVT.

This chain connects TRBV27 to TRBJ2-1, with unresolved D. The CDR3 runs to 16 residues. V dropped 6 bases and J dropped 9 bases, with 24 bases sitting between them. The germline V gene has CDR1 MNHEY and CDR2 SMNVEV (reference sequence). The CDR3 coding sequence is TGTGCCAGCAGCCTCGACACTATGGCGGCCTCCAGTGAGCAGTTCTTC. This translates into CASSLDTMAASSEQFF.

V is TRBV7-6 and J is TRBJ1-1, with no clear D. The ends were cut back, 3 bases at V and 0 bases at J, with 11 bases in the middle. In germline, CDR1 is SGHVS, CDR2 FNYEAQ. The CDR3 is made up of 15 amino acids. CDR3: CASSLGGTMNTEAFF. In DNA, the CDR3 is TGTGCCAGCAGCTTGGGCGGAACCATGAACACTGAAGCTTTCTTT.

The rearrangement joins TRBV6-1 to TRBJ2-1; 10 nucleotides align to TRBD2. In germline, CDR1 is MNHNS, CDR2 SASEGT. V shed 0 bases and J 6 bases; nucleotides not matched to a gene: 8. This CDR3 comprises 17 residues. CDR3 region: CASSEAQREGVSNEQFF. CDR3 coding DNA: TGTGCCAGCAGTGAAGCTCAGCGGGAGGGAGTAAGCAATGAGCAGTTCTTC.

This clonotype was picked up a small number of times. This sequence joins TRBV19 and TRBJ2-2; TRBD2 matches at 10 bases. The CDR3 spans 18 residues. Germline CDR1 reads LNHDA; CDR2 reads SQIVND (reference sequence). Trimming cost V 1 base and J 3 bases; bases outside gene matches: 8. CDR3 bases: TGTGCCAGTAGTATAGCCCCTAGCGGGAGTCAGGACACCGGGGAGCTGTTTTTT. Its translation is CASSIAPSGSQDTGELFF.

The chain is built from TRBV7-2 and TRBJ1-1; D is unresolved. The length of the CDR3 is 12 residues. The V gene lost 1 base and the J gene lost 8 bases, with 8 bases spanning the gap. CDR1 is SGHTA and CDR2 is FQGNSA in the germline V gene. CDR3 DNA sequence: TGTGCCAGCAGCTTAGAATACTCCGAAGCTTTCTTT. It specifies CASSLEYSEAFF.